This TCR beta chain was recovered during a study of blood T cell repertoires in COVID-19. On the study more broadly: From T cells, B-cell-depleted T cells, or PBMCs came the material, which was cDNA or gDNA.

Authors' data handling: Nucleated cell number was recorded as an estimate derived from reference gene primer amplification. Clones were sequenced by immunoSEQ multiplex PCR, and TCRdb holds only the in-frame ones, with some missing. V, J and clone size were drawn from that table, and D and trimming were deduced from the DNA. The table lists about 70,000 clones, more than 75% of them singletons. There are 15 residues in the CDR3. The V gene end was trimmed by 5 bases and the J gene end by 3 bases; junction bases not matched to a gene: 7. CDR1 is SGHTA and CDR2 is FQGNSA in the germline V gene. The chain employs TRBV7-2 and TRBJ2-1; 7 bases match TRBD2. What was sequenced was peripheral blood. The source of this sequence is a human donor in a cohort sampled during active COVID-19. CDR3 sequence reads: CASSPTRDYYNEQFF. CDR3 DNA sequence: TGTGCCAGCAGCCCTACCCGGGACTACTACAATGAGCAGTTCTTC. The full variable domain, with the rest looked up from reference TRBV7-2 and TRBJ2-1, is GAGVSQSPSNKVTEKGKDVELRCDPISGHTALYWYRQSLGQGLEFLIYFQGNSAPDKSGLPSDRFSAERTGGSVSTLTIQRTQQEDSAVYLCASSPTRDYYNEQFFGPGTRLTVL.